The TCR beta chain under discussion was sequenced for a study of multiple sclerosis patients with progressive multifocal leukoencephalopathy. With 10 bases clipped from V and 2 bases from J, the junction kept 9 bases outside the gene matches. CDR3 length equals 16 residues. Germline V gives CDR1 ENHRY, CDR2 SYGVKD. Repertoires were generated with immunoSEQ multiplex PCR, while TCRdb's copy carries only in-frame clones and drops some. The table lists tens of thousands of clones, 90% of them singletons. Time point meaning: about a year of natalizumab therapy. T1 and T2 blood were collected at 6 and 12 months of natalizumab.

The rearrangement links TRBV10-3 to TRBJ2-6, with 9 positions matching TRBD1. The receptor comes from a human donor with multiple sclerosis. The source was PBMCs, collected from a patient treated with natalizumab. The CDR3 region is CATIPGTGTGANVLTF. For the CDR3, the DNA is TGTGCCACTATACCCGGGACAGGGACTGGGGCCAACGTCCTGACTTTC.